This T cell receptor (beta chain) was sequenced in a study of OX40 agonist ivuxolimab in advanced cancers. Data came from immunoSEQ multiplex PCR; TCRdb stores just in-frame clones and leaves some out. The sample has tens of thousands of clones; roughly four fifths are singletons. The CDR3 totals 16 residues. This sequence joins TRBV21-1 and TRBJ1-1. TRBV21-1 is annotated as a pseudogene. The clonotype was recovered from an adult with an advanced solid tumor such as melanoma, head and neck, liver or kidney cancer. Specimen: CD4+ or CD8+ T cells sorted from blood, collected in a trial of the OX40 agonist ivuxolimab. The CDR3 is CASSVRLRSMNTEAFF. In DNA, the CDR3 is TGTGCCAGCAGCGTACGCCTTCGGTCCATGAACACTGAAGCTTTCTTT.